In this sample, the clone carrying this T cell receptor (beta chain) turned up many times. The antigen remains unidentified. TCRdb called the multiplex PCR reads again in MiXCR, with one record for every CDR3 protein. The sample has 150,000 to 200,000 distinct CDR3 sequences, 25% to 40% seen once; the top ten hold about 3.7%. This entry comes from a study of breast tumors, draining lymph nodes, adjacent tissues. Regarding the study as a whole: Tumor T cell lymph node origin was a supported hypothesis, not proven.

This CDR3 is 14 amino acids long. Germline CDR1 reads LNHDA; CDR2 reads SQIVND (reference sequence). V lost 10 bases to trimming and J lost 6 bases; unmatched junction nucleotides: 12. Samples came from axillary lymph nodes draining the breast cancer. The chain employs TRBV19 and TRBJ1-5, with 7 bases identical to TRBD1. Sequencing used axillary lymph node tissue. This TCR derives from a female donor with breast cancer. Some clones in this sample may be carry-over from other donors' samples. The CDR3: CATERGDRVQPQHF. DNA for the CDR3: TGTGCCACCGAGAGAGGCGACAGGGTTCAGCCCCAGCATTTT.